This is a list of T cell receptor beta chains from one sample in a study of metastatic and nonmetastatic thyroid tumors. TCRdb ran MiXCR on the PCR reads. The data hold over 10,000 clones, with about 12% observed a single time. Sequences were obtained from blood. The receptors here all came from a female donor with papillary thyroid cancer or a benign thyroid nodule (not recorded which). Some clones in this sample may be carry-over from other donors' samples. CDR3s include the opening cysteine and the closing phenylalanine or tryptophan. The order of the fields is V gene, D gene, J gene, clone size, CDR3 protein, CDR3 DNA. A D gene is named only where the DNA matches it firmly. Clone sizes are given selectively: once, few, many, or a class where the clone is expanded.

TRBV6-1,-,TRBJ2-5,few,CASSEAAGVVKETQYF,TGCGCCAGCAGTGAAGCCGCAGGGGTCGTAAAAGAGACCCAGTACTTC
TRBV6-1,TRBD1,TRBJ1-6,medium-sized,CASRDDRVWSPLHF,TGTGCCAGCAGGGATGACAGGGTATGGTCACCCCTCCACTTT
TRBV2,-,TRBJ2-7,medium-sized,CASMGGGFNSYEQYF,TGTGCCAGCATGGGGGGCGGATTCAACTCCTACGAGCAGTACTTC
TRBV9,TRBD1,TRBJ1-4,-,CASSAGTGVNEKLFF,TGTGCCAGCAGCGCCGGGACAGGGGTTAATGAAAAACTGTTTTTT
TRBV20-1,-,TRBJ2-5,many,CSAPRDIGETQYF,TGCAGTGCTCCAAGGGATATTGGAGAGACCCAGTACTTC
TRBV28,-,TRBJ2-7,medium-sized,CASSFQSSGSEQYF,TGTGCCAGCAGTTTCCAGAGTAGCGGCTCGGAGCAGTACTTC
TRBV5-1,-,TRBJ2-2,many,CASSPTVNTGELFF,TGCGCCAGCAGCCCGACTGTGAACACCGGGGAGCTGTTTTTT
TRBV5-1,TRBD1,TRBJ1-6,many,CASSGGDRQNSYNSPLHF,TGCGCCAGCAGCGGGGGGGACAGGCAGAACTCCTATAATTCACCCCTCCACTTT
TRBV11-2,-,TRBJ2-1,many,CASSLVSPRGEQFF,TGTGCCAGCAGCTTAGTGTCGCCTCGTGGTGAGCAGTTCTTC
TRBV20-1,-,TRBJ2-1,many,CSVGRGGYNEQFF,TGCAGTGTGGGCAGGGGTGGGTACAATGAGCAGTTCTTC
TRBV30,-,TRBJ2-5,-,CAWKPLMNNSGTQNF,TGTGCCTGGAAACCCTTAATGAATAACTCAGGGACCCAGAACTTC
TRBV27,TRBD1,TRBJ1-4,many,CASSPIGQGAREKLFF,TGTGCCAGCAGTCCGATCGGACAGGGGGCGCGGGAAAAACTGTTTTTT
TRBV9,-,TRBJ2-6,many,CASGSSGANVLTF,TGTGCCAGCGGGAGCTCTGGGGCCAACGTCCTGACTTTC
TRBV12-3/TRBV12-4,-,TRBJ1-1,-,CASSRTLGAEAFF,TGTGCCAGCAGCCGAACCTTGGGCGCTGAAGCTTTCTTT
TRBV6-1,-,TRBJ1-6,medium-sized,CASSARVLNSPLHF,TGTGCCAGCAGTGCTAGGGTCCTTAATTCACCCCTCCACTTT
TRBV7-3,TRBD1,TRBJ1-2,many,CASSPGGGPLNYGYTF,TGTGCCAGCAGCCCAGGGGGGGGTCCCCTGAACTATGGCTACACCTTC
TRBV7-6,-,TRBJ1-3,once,CASSRTISGNTIYF,TGTGCCAGCAGCAGAACGATCTCTGGAAACACCATATATTTT
TRBV6-1,TRBD2,TRBJ2-7,few,CATGLTSYEQYF,TGTGCCACGGGACTAACCTCCTACGAGCAGTACTTC
TRBV6-2/TRBV6-3,TRBD2,TRBJ2-2,many,CASRSLAGGPIGELFF,TGTGCCAGCCGTTCACTAGCGGGGGGGCCGATTGGGGAGCTGTTTTTT
TRBV2,-,TRBJ2-2,-,CASSEAEVPVVTGELFF,TGTGCCAGCAGTGAAGCCGAGGTCCCGGTGGTCACCGGGGAGCTGTTTTTT